A selection of T cell receptor beta chains follows, all from one sample in a study of T cell responses to AZD1222 COVID-19 vaccine. The protocol was immunoSEQ multiplex PCR, while the TCRdb copy is restricted to in-frame clones and leaves out a portion. The table records some 55,000 clones, around 92% of them present only once. This material consisted of peripheral blood, taken on day 0 of AZD1222 vaccination. The source of these receptors is an adult in good health. The CDR3 runs from the conserved cysteine through the conserved F or W. Fields, in order: D gene, J gene, V gene, clone size, CDR3 protein, CDR3 DNA. The D gene is left open where the match is weak. Clone size is shown for a subset of rows, as once, few, many or a class of expanded clone.

d_gene: .; j_gene: TRBJ2-5; v_gene: TRBV5-1; abundance: .; CDR3aa: CASSLMGTQETQYF; CDR3nt: TGCGCCAGCAGCTTGATGGGGACCCAGGAGACCCAGTACTTC
d_gene: .; j_gene: TRBJ1-1; v_gene: TRBV6-5; abundance: .; CDR3aa: CASSYWRETEAFF; CDR3nt: TGTGCCAGCAGTTACTGGCGGGAAACTGAAGCTTTCTTT
d_gene: TRBD1; j_gene: TRBJ2-2; v_gene: TRBV3-1/TRBV3-2; abundance: .; CDR3aa: CASSQVQGAGELFF; CDR3nt: TGTGCCAGCAGCCAAGTGCAGGGGGCCGGGGAGCTGTTTTTT
d_gene: TRBD1; j_gene: TRBJ1-2; v_gene: TRBV5-1; abundance: .; CDR3aa: CASSLALDRSGYTF; CDR3nt: TGCGCCAGCAGCTTGGCCCTGGACAGGAGCGGCTACACCTTC
d_gene: TRBD1; j_gene: TRBJ2-2; v_gene: TRBV5-1; abundance: .; CDR3aa: CASSLGGQGTGELFF; CDR3nt: TGCGCCAGCAGCTTGGGAGGACAGGGCACCGGGGAGCTGTTTTTT
d_gene: .; j_gene: TRBJ2-5; v_gene: TRBV28; abundance: .; CDR3aa: CASSLLGMEETQYF; CDR3nt: TGTGCCAGCAGTTTGTTAGGGATGGAAGAGACCCAGTACTTC
d_gene: .; j_gene: TRBJ1-2; v_gene: TRBV4-1; abundance: .; CDR3aa: CASSQDPGRRTGKTGGYTF; CDR3nt: TGCGCCAGCAGCCAAGACCCCGGGCGGCGAACAGGGAAGACGGGGGGCTACACCTTC
d_gene: TRBD1; j_gene: TRBJ1-3; v_gene: TRBV11-2; abundance: once; CDR3aa: CASSPVTGFGNTIYF; CDR3nt: TGTGCCAGCAGCCCCGTGACAGGGTTCGGAAACACCATATATTTT
d_gene: TRBD1; j_gene: TRBJ1-2; v_gene: TRBV29-1; abundance: .; CDR3aa: CSVESRQGGGYTF; CDR3nt: TGCAGCGTTGAATCCCGACAGGGCGGTGGCTACACCTTC
d_gene: .; j_gene: TRBJ2-6; v_gene: TRBV28; abundance: .; CDR3aa: CASSPISSGANVLTF; CDR3nt: TGTGCCAGCAGCCCTATTAGCTCTGGGGCCAACGTCCTGACTTTC
d_gene: .; j_gene: TRBJ1-5; v_gene: TRBV19; abundance: .; CDR3aa: CASSMGTQPQHF; CDR3nt: TGTGCCAGTAGTATGGGGACTCAGCCCCAGCATTTT
d_gene: .; j_gene: TRBJ2-7; v_gene: TRBV14; abundance: .; CDR3aa: CASSQDRQGEQYF; CDR3nt: TGTGCCAGCAGCCAAGACCGTCAGGGTGAGCAGTACTTC
d_gene: .; j_gene: TRBJ1-2; v_gene: TRBV24-1; abundance: .; CDR3aa: CATRDTRGSSDGYTF; CDR3nt: TGTGCCACCAGAGATACGAGGGGATCTTCTGATGGCTACACCTTC
d_gene: .; j_gene: TRBJ2-2; v_gene: TRBV11-2; abundance: .; CDR3aa: CASSLVALASGELFF; CDR3nt: TGTGCCAGCAGCTTAGTCGCACTAGCATCGGGGGAGCTGTTTTTT
d_gene: .; j_gene: TRBJ2-2; v_gene: TRBV18; abundance: .; CDR3aa: CASSPQVWVNTGELFF; CDR3nt: TGTGCCAGCTCACCGCAAGTTTGGGTGAACACCGGGGAGCTGTTTTTT
d_gene: .; j_gene: TRBJ2-6; v_gene: TRBV3-1/TRBV3-2; abundance: .; CDR3aa: CASSRQGPDSGANVLTF; CDR3nt: TGTGCCAGCAGCCGGCAGGGGCCGGACTCTGGGGCCAACGTCCTGACTTTC
d_gene: TRBD1; j_gene: TRBJ1-2; v_gene: TRBV28; abundance: .; CDR3aa: CASSRVQQGANGYTF; CDR3nt: TGTGCCAGCAGTCGGGTCCAACAGGGGGCAAATGGCTACACCTTC
d_gene: .; j_gene: TRBJ2-1; v_gene: TRBV18; abundance: once; CDR3aa: CASSLYSGSYNEQFF; CDR3nt: TGTGCCAGCTCCCTATACAGTGGTAGTTACAATGAGCAGTTCTTC
d_gene: .; j_gene: TRBJ1-1; v_gene: TRBV7-6; abundance: .; CDR3aa: CASSLEMATLNTEAFF; CDR3nt: TGTGCCAGCAGCTTAGAAATGGCAACACTGAACACTGAAGCTTTCTTT
d_gene: TRBD1; j_gene: TRBJ1-1; v_gene: TRBV7-9; abundance: .; CDR3aa: CASSWTGGESEAFF; CDR3nt: TGTGCCAGCAGCTGGACAGGGGGCGAGTCTGAAGCTTTCTTT
d_gene: .; j_gene: TRBJ1-3; v_gene: TRBV14; abundance: .; CDR3aa: CASSRDRSGNTIYF; CDR3nt: TGTGCCAGCAGCCGAGACAGGTCCGGAAACACCATATATTTT
d_gene: TRBD2; j_gene: TRBJ2-1; v_gene: TRBV9; abundance: once; CDR3aa: CASSVGPGLAGVNEQFF; CDR3nt: TGTGCCAGCAGCGTAGGCCCGGGACTAGCGGGAGTCAATGAGCAGTTCTTC
d_gene: .; j_gene: TRBJ1-1; v_gene: TRBV5-1; abundance: .; CDR3aa: CASSLVEPTEAFF; CDR3nt: TGCGCCAGCAGCTTGGTAGAGCCCACTGAAGCTTTCTTT
d_gene: .; j_gene: TRBJ2-2; v_gene: TRBV18; abundance: few; CDR3aa: CASSPLRENTGELFF; CDR3nt: TGTGCCAGCTCACCACTCAGGGAAAACACCGGGGAGCTGTTTTTT
d_gene: .; j_gene: TRBJ2-7; v_gene: TRBV5-1; abundance: .; CDR3aa: CASSLQAVSYEQYF; CDR3nt: TGCGCCAGCAGCTTACAGGCGGTCTCCTACGAGCAGTACTTC
d_gene: .; j_gene: TRBJ2-1; v_gene: TRBV14; abundance: .; CDR3aa: CASSHLTVGLATAYNEQFF; CDR3nt: TGTGCCAGCAGCCACCTTACGGTGGGTCTAGCGACAGCCTACAATGAGCAGTTCTTC
d_gene: TRBD1; j_gene: TRBJ1-5; v_gene: TRBV27; abundance: .; CDR3aa: CASSHLTGEGNQPQHF; CDR3nt: TGTGCCAGCAGCCACTTGACAGGGGAAGGCAATCAGCCCCAGCATTTT
d_gene: TRBD1; j_gene: TRBJ1-1; v_gene: TRBV29-1; abundance: .; CDR3aa: CSGGDRGSDTEAFF; CDR3nt: TGCAGCGGGGGGGACAGGGGCTCCGATACTGAAGCTTTCTTT
d_gene: .; j_gene: TRBJ1-1; v_gene: TRBV25-1; abundance: .; CDR3aa: CASSDRSRAEAFF; CDR3nt: TGTGCCAGCAGTGATAGGAGTAGGGCTGAAGCTTTCTTT
d_gene: TRBD1; j_gene: TRBJ1-2; v_gene: TRBV18; abundance: .; CDR3aa: CASSPPIGQGTPNYGYTF; CDR3nt: TGTGCCAGCTCACCACCGATCGGACAGGGAACTCCTAACTATGGCTACACCTTC
d_gene: .; j_gene: TRBJ1-2; v_gene: TRBV9; abundance: medium-sized; CDR3aa: CASSVSQALGGYTF; CDR3nt: TGTGCCAGCAGCGTGTCACAGGCCCTGGGGGGCTACACCTTC
d_gene: TRBD2; j_gene: TRBJ2-7; v_gene: TRBV2; abundance: .; CDR3aa: CANLAGGPPYEQYF; CDR3nt: TGTGCCAACCTAGCGGGAGGGCCCCCCTACGAGCAGTACTTC
d_gene: .; j_gene: TRBJ1-3; v_gene: TRBV10-3; abundance: .; CDR3aa: CAISERQGGNTIYF; CDR3nt: TGTGCCATCAGTGAGCGGCAGGGAGGAAACACCATATATTTT
d_gene: .; j_gene: TRBJ1-1; v_gene: TRBV29-1; abundance: .; CDR3aa: CSALDGGNTEAFF; CDR3nt: TGCAGCGCCCTGGACGGGGGGAACACTGAAGCTTTCTTT
d_gene: .; j_gene: TRBJ1-1; v_gene: TRBV19; abundance: once; CDR3aa: CASTLSSVGTMNTEAFF; CDR3nt: TGTGCCAGTACCCTATCGTCGGTAGGAACCATGAACACTGAAGCTTTCTTT
d_gene: TRBD2; j_gene: TRBJ2-7; v_gene: TRBV28; abundance: .; CDR3aa: CASSRPGRGEQYF; CDR3nt: TGTGCCAGCAGTAGGCCAGGGAGGGGCGAGCAGTACTTC
d_gene: .; j_gene: TRBJ2-2; v_gene: TRBV6-5; abundance: .; CDR3aa: CASRGIIRVTGELFF; CDR3nt: TGTGCCAGCAGGGGGATTATAAGAGTCACCGGGGAGCTGTTTTTT
d_gene: .; j_gene: TRBJ2-1; v_gene: TRBV27; abundance: .; CDR3aa: CASSPDHRYNEQFF; CDR3nt: TGTGCCAGCAGTCCCGATCATCGATACAATGAGCAGTTCTTC
d_gene: .; j_gene: TRBJ2-7; v_gene: TRBV5-1; abundance: .; CDR3aa: CASSSGSSYEQYF; CDR3nt: TGCGCCAGCAGCTCCGGGAGTTCCTACGAGCAGTACTTC
d_gene: TRBD1; j_gene: TRBJ2-7; v_gene: TRBV15; abundance: .; CDR3aa: CATSRDQGAAYEQYF; CDR3nt: TGTGCCACCAGCAGAGATCAGGGGGCGGCCTACGAGCAGTACTTC